This TCR beta chain was recorded in a study of cytomegalovirus exposure and HLA in healthy donors. Whole-study findings and limits: Information on immune exposure was restricted to one variable (CMV serostatus). It is likely that the observed cluster of highly shared sequence variants was a sequencing artifact.

Unmatched junction bases numbered 6, after V lost 3 bases and J lost 5 bases. Per the germline V gene, CDR1 is KGHSH and CDR2 is LQKENI. The CDR3 loop spans 15 amino acids. Points on this clone: Antigen specificity is unknown.

60 Vbeta and 13 Jbeta primers were used in PCR. The method was immunoSEQ multiplex PCR; TCRdb's version includes in-frame clones alone and lacks a portion of them. Altogether 180,000 or so clones are present, roughly four fifths being singletons, with the ten largest covering 6.5%. Source material: PBMCs. J is TRBJ2-1 and V is TRBV18, with 8 bases lining up with TRBD2. The receptor was isolated from a woman aged 50 to 60 in good health and CMV-seropositive. The DNA for the CDR3 is TGTGCCAGCTCACCTTTGCGGGGGGCCAACAATGAGCAGTTCTTC. The encoded protein is CASSPLRGANNEQFF.